The sequence of this TCR beta chain was determined in a study of Graves' ophthalmopathy and Graves' hyperthyroidism (dated by TCRdb to between 2017 and 2018). With respect to the entire study: Peripheral blood was collected before any treatment was given, at the time of initial diagnosis. For training and testing, the 110 or so patients in the discovery cohort were randomly divided in a 7:3 ratio. In roughly 6 hyperthyroidism patients, T-cell repertoires of thyroid tissue and blood were compared. To explore V-J signatures distinguishing ophthalmopathy from hyperthyroidism, a discovery set of roughly 100 patients (43 ophthalmopathy, 55 to 60 stable hyperthyroidism) was enrolled. In total, some 130 blood samples were TCR-sequenced: approximately 42 ophthalmopathy, under 85 hyperthyroidism and around 17 hyperthyroidism-to-ophthalmopathy patients. An independent validation cohort was composed of fewer than 20 hyperthyroidism patients and about 17 patients who later progressed from hyperthyroidism to ophthalmopathy. After sampling, hyperthyroidism patients received methimazole starting at 30 mg daily, and ophthalmopathy patients received high-dose intravenous methylprednisolone. To tell Graves' ophthalmopathy apart from Graves' hyperthyroidism, and to predict which patients would progress to ophthalmopathy, the study relied on TCR beta repertoire signatures. Broad study findings and their caveats: In cross-validation, the 13-signature model distinguished ophthalmopathy from stable hyperthyroidism with around 90% sensitivity and around 81% specificity, while in the test set the corresponding values were 80% and 75%. No statistical method was used to predetermine the sample size, and group allocation was not hidden from the investigators. Most expanded thyroid clonotypes with frequency above 0.001 were also detected in blood, suggesting blood repertoires may reflect the thyroid immune response. In validation, the model predicted ophthalmopathy progression with 55% to 71% sensitivity and 72.22% specificity; roughly 11 predicted patients were CT-confirmed with GO in a median of approximately 6.5 months.

Hyperthyroidism was considered stable if no progression to ophthalmopathy occurred within 18 months of follow-up. Hyperthyroidism patients were newly diagnosed, with disease duration under 2 months, and aged 18 to 65 years. Patients with other autoimmune diseases, uncontrolled infections, pregnancy or lactation were excluded. Diagnosis relied on clinical symptoms, serum thyroxine, TRAb, thyroid ultrasound and orbital computed tomography. PBMCs were isolated from about 9.1 ml of fresh peripheral blood by Ficoll-Paque density gradient centrifugation. Total RNA was extracted using Trizol reagent, and RNA quality was checked on an Agilent 2100 Bioanalyzer. In this sample, this clonotype turned up many times. Its binding antigen is unknown. One base away there is no much larger clone; base qualities are not given. For repertoire sequencing, TCR beta CDR3 regions were amplified from RNA transcripts. A first-round RT-PCR used HTBI primers with the Qiagen OneStep RT-PCR kit, followed by a second-round multiplex PCR, size selection and purification. Libraries were sequenced on an Illumina HiSeq2000 using paired-end 100 bp reads. On the authors' methods: SOAPnuke was used for read processing, and reads with adapters, uncalled bases, a mean Phred below 15, or no exact constant-primer or identifier match were discarded. High-quality paired reads were merged with COPE v1.2.5. Each unique nucleotide sequence was treated as a clonotype, and MiTCR v1.1 was used to align the clonotypes to the IMGT TRB V, D and J references. Analysis was restricted to V-J combinations with a frequency above 0.0001, which covered 99.2% of repertoires. For each V-J combination, a TCR clonal expansion and chaos score was defined as the ratio of F50 clonal expansion to chaos observed in the TCRdist matrix. Welch's t-statistics and random forest were used to reduce features to approximately 13 V-J combinations, which were fed into a naive Bayes classifier. The Morisita-Horn index was used to measure how similar the thyroid and blood repertoires were. The raw public reads went through TCRdb reprocessing: fastp at Q25, MiXCR clone calling, in-frame beta chains kept. Every entry covers one CDR3 protein and lists the most common genes and DNA from its rows. These V and J calls are TCRdb output, not the study's own analysis. Here the sample has some 380,000 distinct CDR3 sequences; just over 15% occur a single time. Around 6.6% of the sample rests with the top ten.

The sample comprised peripheral blood. The TCR sequence derives from a woman younger than 30 with stable Graves' hyperthyroidism. Donor details come from another sample of the same person, matched by shared clones.

The CDR3 amino acid sequence is: CSANGGDRSSYEQYF. The sequence in DNA is TGCAGTGCTAACGGAGGGGACAGGAGCTCCTACGAGCAGTACTTC. Recombination connected TRBV20-1 to TRBJ2-7; TRBD1 fits 8 bases in the junction. Measured from the cysteine to the phenylalanine, the CDR3 is 15 residues long. Of all the DNA, just the CDR3 is kept, 45 bases in frame from base 1. V lost 4 bases and J lost 0 bases, and the count of bases not matched to a germline gene is 8. According to the germline V gene (reference sequence), CDR1 reads DFQATT and CDR2 reads SNEGSKA.